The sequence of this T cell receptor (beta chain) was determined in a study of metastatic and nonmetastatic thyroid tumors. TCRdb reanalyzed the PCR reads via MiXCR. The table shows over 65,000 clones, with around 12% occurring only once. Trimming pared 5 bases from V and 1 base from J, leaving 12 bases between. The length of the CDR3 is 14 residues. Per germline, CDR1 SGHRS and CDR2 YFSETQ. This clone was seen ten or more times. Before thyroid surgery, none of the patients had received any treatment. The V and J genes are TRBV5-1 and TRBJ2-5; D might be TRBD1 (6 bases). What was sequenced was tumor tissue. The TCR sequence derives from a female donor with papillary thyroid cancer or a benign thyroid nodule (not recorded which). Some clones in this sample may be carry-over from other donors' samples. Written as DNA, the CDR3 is TGCGCCAGCAGTTTGAGGACAGTCCAAGAGACCCAGTACTTC. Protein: CASSLRTVQETQYF.